These 18 T cell receptor beta chains were all obtained from the same sample, sequenced in a study of PD-1 blockade in classical Hodgkin lymphoma (dated by TCRdb to 2020 to 2021). In light of the paper, this sample's time point label describes: cycle 4 day 1 (C4D1), after five to seven weeks of nivolumab. All trial patients had relapsed after autologous stem cell transplantation, with cohorts A, B and C differing in prior brentuximab vedotin exposure. To prepare the library, the immunoSEQ multiplex PCR assay was applied. The immuneACCESS repertoire file appears here via TCRdb, limited to in-frame rearrangements. These files lack a portion of the clones; in checked studies, under half of the deficit traces to unresolved V genes, and the cause of the others is not known. This sample is represented by tens of thousands of clones; under 95% of them were singletons. The ten largest clones take up 10% of the sample.

Sequencing was performed on peripheral blood mononuclear cells (PBMCs), taken before the fourth cycle of nivolumab. Source of these receptors: a human donor with classical Hodgkin lymphoma.

The sample holds one count of this clone. This sequence joins TRBV7-9 and TRBJ1-4; D gene ambiguous. V shed 2 bases and J shed 5 bases, with 12 bases lying between them. This CDR3 spans 15 amino acids. Germline lookup yields CDR1 SEHNR and CDR2 FQNEAQ (reference sequence). CDR3 loop: CASSLSGESNEKLFF. The CDR3 DNA reads TGTGCCAGCAGCTTATCCGGCGAAAGCAATGAAAAACTGTTTTTT.

The V gene is TRBV19, the J gene TRBJ1-1, with 8 bases that match TRBD1. Trimming removed 5 bases from V and 6 bases from J; junction bases left unmatched: 2. Germline V gene lookup returns CDR1 LNHDA and CDR2 SQIVND (reference sequence). The CDR3 spans 12 residues. The CDR3 DNA follows: TGTGCCAGTAGTTCGACAGGGGCTGAAGCTTTCTTT. Translating it yields CASSSTGAEAFF.

The J gene is TRBJ1-1, the V gene TRBV19; a weak D match, TRBD1 (6 bases). Germline V gene data show CDR1 as LNHDA and CDR2 as SQIVND (reference sequence). The V and J ends lost 10 bases and 0 bases respectively, with 18 bases between them. CDR3 length: 15 amino acids. The CDR3: CATNPGTSMNTEAFF. The CDR3 region has the DNA TGTGCCACCAATCCCGGGACAAGTATGAACACTGAAGCTTTCTTT.

The V call is TRBV7-9, the J call TRBJ1-5, with D perhaps TRBD1 (6 bases). Germline V CDR1 and CDR2: SEHNR, FQNEAQ (reference sequence). V lost 5 bases, J lost 3 bases, and 11 bases lay in between. The CDR3 extends over 14 amino acids. Here the CDR3 DNA reads TGTGCCAGCAGCCTGGGGGCCCACAATCAGCCCCAGCATTTT. It encodes CASSLGAHNQPQHF.

The chain employs TRBV5-6 and TRBJ2-6; tentatively, D is TRBD1 (7 bases). From germline, CDR1 is SGHDT and CDR2 YYEEEE. The V and J ends lost 4 bases and 2 bases respectively, with 22 bases between them. The CDR3 runs 19 residues. The CDR3 nucleotides are TGTGCCAGCAGCGATGACCTTGGCAGGGGGGAGACTGGGGCCAACGTCCTGACTTTC. Protein product: CASSDDLGRGETGANVLTF.

The CDR3 protein is CASSLAQYTEAFF. The CDR3 coding sequence is TGTGCCAGCAGCTTAGCCCAGTACACTGAAGCTTTCTTT. The chain uses TRBV7-9 and TRBJ1-1; D is undetermined. The CDR3 length is 13 residues. V lost 0 bases and J lost 3, with 5 bases in between. CDR1 is SEHNR and CDR2 is FQNEAQ in the germline V gene (reference sequence).

The chain employs TRBV6-5 and TRBJ2-1, with TRBD2 as a possible D gene (7 bases). Trimming took 2 bases from V and 6 from J, leaving 14 bases between them. This CDR3 spans 15 amino acids. The germline CDR1 and CDR2 sequences are MNHEY and SVGAGI. The CDR3 loop is CASSYGRGAANEQFF. The CDR3 nucleotides read TGTGCCAGCAGTTACGGACGGGGGGCCGCCAATGAGCAGTTCTTC.

This clone was found a few times. The chain links TRBV10-3 to TRBJ1-2; the D gene is possibly TRBD1 (5 bases). The ends were cut back, 7 bases at V and 5 bases at J, with 11 bases in the middle. Per the germline V gene, CDR1 is ENHRY and CDR2 is SYGVKD. CDR3 size: 12 residues. CDR3 sequence (DNA): TGTGCCATCACTGACAGCTCATATGGCTACACCTTC. Translated: CAITDSSYGYTF.

This clone was observed a single time. This chain uses TRBV6-5 with TRBJ2-3; the D is unclear. Trimming took 6 bases from V and 4 from J, leaving 11 bases between them. The CDR3 sequence is 13 residues long. Germline CDR1 is MNHEY and CDR2 is SVGAGI. CDR3 in amino acids: CASRGQGPDTQYF. Written as DNA, the CDR3 is TGTGCCAGCAGGGGTCAAGGGCCAGATACGCAGTATTTT.

The chain links TRBV6-6 to TRBJ1-4; 8 nucleotides align to TRBD1. J was trimmed by 2 bases and V by 5 bases; bases with no gene match: 4. The germline V gene has CDR1 MNHNY and CDR2 SVGAGI (reference sequence). CDR3 length equals 15 residues. Here the CDR3 reads CASSPAGGTNEKLFF. CDR3 DNA sequence: TGTGCCAGCAGTCCCGCAGGGGGCACTAATGAAAAACTGTTTTTT.

V usage is TRBV5-1 and J usage is TRBJ1-6; tentative D call: TRBD1 (5 bases). The CDR3 spans 15 residues. Germline assignment: CDR1 SGHRS and CDR2 YFSETQ. Trimming took 7 bases from V and 6 from J, leaving 17 bases between them. Here the CDR3 reads CASAISTEPNSPLHF. CDR3 DNA sequence: TGCGCCAGCGCCATATCGACAGAACCTAATTCACCCCTCCACTTT.

Here the CDR3 DNA reads TGTGCCTGGAACGGACAGGGAGGCAATCAGCCCCAGCATTTT. As protein: CAWNGQGGNQPQHF. The chain employs TRBV30 and TRBJ1-5, with 8 bases aligning to TRBD1. Germline CDR1 and CDR2: GTSNPN and SVGIG (reference sequence). The CDR3 runs 14 residues. Trimming at V came to 4 bases and at J to 2 bases, leaving 4 bases not matched to a gene.

The chain uses TRBV7-6 and TRBJ1-4; 7 bases fit TRBD1. The V and J ends lost 2 bases and 0 bases, in that order; junction bases with no gene match: 15. This CDR3 contains 20 residues. Germline V CDR1 and CDR2: SGHVS, FNYEAQ. CDR3 sequence reads: CASSLRYRGTGAATNEKLFF. CDR3 in DNA: TGTGCCAGCAGCTTACGATACAGGGGTACAGGGGCCGCAACTAATGAAAAACTGTTTTTT. The whole variable domain, remainder taken from reference TRBV7-6 and TRBJ1-4, is GAGVSQSPRYKVTKRGQDVALRCDPISGHVSLYWYRQALGQGPEFLTYFNYEAQQDKSGLPNDRFSAERPEGSISTLTIQRTEQRDSAMYRCASSLRYRGTGAATNEKLFFGSGTQLSVL.

This clone was found once. The CDR3 loop reads CASSLTGGGDGYTF. CDR3 coding DNA: TGTGCCAGCAGCTTAACGGGGGGTGGTGATGGCTACACCTTC. The chain couples TRBV13 to TRBJ1-2; D is perhaps TRBD1 (5 bases). Germline loops: CDR1 PRHDT, CDR2 FYEKMQ (reference sequence). The CDR3 covers 14 residues. The ends were cut back, 2 bases at V and 6 bases at J, with 13 bases in the middle.

This rearrangement joins TRBV6-1 to TRBJ1-5, with a weak D call TRBD1 (5 bases). The germline V gene has CDR1 MNHNS and CDR2 SASEGT. This CDR3 has 14 residues. Trimming removed 6 bases from V and 0 bases from J, with 9 bases in between. CDR3 protein: CASRLDSSNQPQHF. As DNA, the CDR3 is TGTGCCAGCAGGCTTGACAGTAGCAATCAGCCCCAGCATTTT.

The chain joins TRBV6-5 to TRBJ1-6; the D is unclear. CDR3 length: 16 amino acids. V lost 3 bases and J lost 6, with 15 bases in between. The germline CDR1 and CDR2 sequences are MNHEY and SVGAGI. CDR3 sequence reads: CASSYSTTGANSPLHF. The CDR3, as DNA: TGTGCCAGCAGTTATTCAACGACCGGCGCTAATTCACCCCTCCACTTT.

This clone appeared a single time. The CDR3 loop is CASSSPSGGAGELFF. CDR3 sequence (DNA): TGTGCCAGCAGCTCCCCTAGCGGGGGGGCCGGGGAGCTGTTTTTT. V is TRBV5-4 and J is TRBJ2-2; 12 positions agree with TRBD2. Germline-derived CDR1 and CDR2 are SGHNT and YYREEE (reference sequence). The CDR3 length is 15 residues. J lost 6 bases, V lost 3 bases, and 3 bases had no gene match.

The genes are TRBV11-2 and TRBJ1-2; 12 nucleotides align to TRBD1. The germline V gene encodes CDR1 SGHAT and CDR2 FQNNGV. The CDR3 runs to 15 residues. The J segment lost 4 bases and the V segment lost 5 bases, leaving 5 bases of the junction unmatched. The CDR3 DNA follows: TGTGCCAGCAGCGACCGGGACAGGGGGCCCTATGGCTACACCTTC. It is translated as CASSDRDRGPYGYTF.